This TCR beta chain was sequenced for a study of blood T cell repertoires in COVID-19. Study information: The study drew acute and convalescent COVID-19 samples from the United States, Italy and Spain. T cells, B-cell-depleted T cells, or PBMCs provided the cDNA or gDNA that served as material.

CDR3 length equals 12 residues. With 5 bases clipped from V and 11 bases from J, the junction kept 6 bases outside the gene matches. Per germline, CDR1 SGHAT and CDR2 FQNNGV. Authors' data handling: Amplification with reference gene primers provided the estimates of nucleated cell counts. Libraries were prepared by immunoSEQ multiplex PCR; TCRdb keeps only in-frame clonotypes and omits some of them. D and trimming come from the DNA, and the V and J calls and clone size come from that table. Of 15,000 to 20,000 clones listed, around nine tenths are singletons. The TCR originated in a man between 60 and 70 years old with active COVID-19. The sequenced sample consisted of peripheral blood. The chain uses TRBV11-2 and TRBJ1-1, with 9 bases fitting TRBD1. The CDR3 nucleotides are TGTGCCAGCAGCGAGATACAGGGGGCTGCTTTCTTT. It is translated as CASSEIQGAAFF.